The 14 T cell receptor beta chains below were found in one sample sequenced in a study of T-cell reconstitution after alpha-beta-depleted transplantation in children. What these receptors recognize is not known. Unique molecular identifiers were used to barcode this TCRbeta library. MiXCR, run by TCRdb on the PCR reads, gives a single entry per CDR3 protein. There are about 300,000 distinct CDR3 sequences in the sample; about 7.3% occur only once, and 9.1% lies in the top ten. General study findings and limits: Hyperexpanded clones declined; after one year, newly produced T cells mostly supplied diversity.

The sample here was peripheral blood, taken 360 days after TCRalphabeta/CD19-depleted stem cell transplant. The origin of the receptors is a female patient between 2 and 15 years old who had a stem cell transplant for Fanconi anemia, so the T cells may come from the graft donor.

This clonotype occurred many times. The chain couples TRBV28 to TRBJ2-7; TRBD1 matches 7 bases. CDR1 and CDR2 (germline): MDHEN, SYDVKM. The junction had 4 bases not matched to a gene; V was cut back by 2 bases and J by 0 bases. The CDR3 loop spans 15 amino acids. The CDR3 nucleotides are TGTGCCAGCAGTTTAACCGGGACAGCCTCCTACGAGCAGTACTTC. This codes for CASSLTGTASYEQYF.

This clonotype was seen a few times. This rearrangement joins TRBV28 to TRBJ1-4; D unclear. This CDR3 contains 16 residues. The V gene lost 5 bases and the J gene lost 3 bases, with 16 bases spanning the gap. Germline CDR1 and CDR2: MDHEN and SYDVKM. The CDR3 loop reads CASSPLPGVANEKLFF. CDR3 in DNA: TGTGCCAGCAGTCCACTCCCGGGAGTAGCTAATGAAAAACTGTTTTTT.

This chain joins TRBV7-8 and TRBJ2-4; 12 positions match TRBD1. CDR3 length equals 20 residues. The V segment lost 0 bases and the J segment 1 base; nucleotides outside the gene matches: 10. Germline V gene sequence: CDR1 SGHVS, CDR2 FQNEAQ. CDR3 residues: CASSLARGQGADLAKNIQYF. CDR3 nucleotide sequence: TGTGCCAGCAGCTTAGCGCGGGGACAGGGGGCTGACCTCGCCAAAAACATTCAGTACTTC. Drawing the rest from reference TRBV7-8 and TRBJ2-4, the complete variable domain is GAGVSQSPRYKVAKRGQDVALRCDPISGHVSLFWYQQALGQGPEFLTYFQNEAQLDKSGLPSDRFFAERPEGSVSTLKIQRTQQEDSAVYLCASSLARGQGADLAKNIQYFGAGTRLSVL.

The J gene is TRBJ2-3, the V gene TRBV4-2; 9 bases align to TRBD2. The CDR3 has 23 amino acids. V gave up 4 bases and J gave up 0 bases; unmatched junction bases: 26. The germline V gene encodes CDR1 LGHNA and CDR2 YNFKEQ. The CDR3 region has the DNA TGTGCCAGCAGCCCAAGGGAGGTAGCGGGAGTCCTCACCTCCTCATCTAGCACAGATACGCAGTATTTT. This translates into CASSPREVAGVLTSSSSTDTQYF.

The CDR3 is CSVDGRATGGRGGYTF. CDR3 nucleotide sequence: TGCAGCGTTGATGGCAGAGCGACCGGGGGGCGAGGTGGCTACACCTTC. The chain recombines TRBV29-1 with TRBJ1-2, with D maybe TRBD1 (6 bases). This CDR3 has 16 amino acids. Germline V lookup: CDR1 SQVTM, CDR2 ANQGSEA. The germline V and J ends were trimmed by 3 bases and 7 bases, with 24 bases remaining between them.

This clonotype was detected many times. The rearrangement uses TRBV10-3 and TRBJ2-7; the D call may be TRBD1 or TRBD2 (5 bases each). From germline, CDR1 is ENHRY and CDR2 SYGVKD. CDR3 length equals 12 residues. Trimming left V 3 bases short and J 9 bases short, with 12 bases between. For the CDR3, the DNA is TGTGCCATCAGTGATGGGGGAACAGGGCAGTACGTC. Its protein is CAISDGGTGQYV.

In its sample, this clonotype was seen many times. V and J are TRBV12-3 or TRBV12-4 and TRBJ2-2; 13 bases fit TRBD2. The CDR3 has 16 amino acids. V shed 6 bases, J shed 7 bases, and the junction held 8 bases outside the gene matches. The CDR3 DNA is TGTGCCAGCAGATCTACTAGCGGGGGGGAATACGGGGAGCTGTTTTTT. This gives the protein CASRSTSGGEYGELFF.

This clonotype was detected ten times or more. This chain links TRBV15 with TRBJ1-1; 7 bases are a match to TRBD1. Trimming cost V 2 bases and J 3 bases; bases outside gene matches: 3. Germline CDR1 LNHNV, CDR2 YYDKDF (reference sequence). The CDR3 sequence is 14 residues long. Here the CDR3 reads CATSRSDRDTEAFF. The CDR3 DNA sequence: TGTGCCACCAGCAGAAGTGACAGGGACACTGAAGCTTTCTTT.

A few counts support this clonotype. The chain is built from TRBV6-2 or TRBV6-3 and TRBJ2-6; 10 nucleotides align to TRBD2. This CDR3 region has 17 residues. The germline V gene has CDR1 MNHEY and CDR2 SVGEGT. J was trimmed by 1 base and V by 6 bases; bases with no gene match: 6. The CDR3 region has the DNA TGTGCCAGCAGCCCGGGACTAGCGAGGTCTGGGGCCAACGTCCTGACTTTC. Residues: CASSPGLARSGANVLTF.

The chain links TRBV28 to TRBJ1-2; D gene unclear. Trimming shortened V by 3 bases and J by 6 bases, and 14 bases separated the two germline ends. Germline V gives CDR1 MDHEN, CDR2 SYDVKM. The CDR3 consists of 14 residues. The CDR3: CASSFAPAGNGYTF. CDR3 coding DNA: TGTGCCAGCAGTTTCGCCCCGGCGGGGAATGGCTACACCTTC.

In its sample, this clonotype was seen a few times. This chain links TRBV7-2 with TRBJ2-7; TRBD2 aligns across 12 bases. This CDR3 has 15 residues. Trimming took 5 bases from V and 5 from J; bases not matched to a gene: 7. CDR1 is SGHTA and CDR2 is FQGNSA in the germline V gene. CDR3 DNA: TGTGCCAGCAGCCTACCCGGACTAGCGGGGCACGAGCAGTACTTC. Amino acid sequence: CASSLPGLAGHEQYF.

The rearrangement joins TRBV2 to TRBJ2-5, with 8 nucleotides matching TRBD1. The CDR3 totals 13 residues. With 6 bases clipped from V and 5 bases from J, the junction kept 5 bases outside the gene matches. Germline V gives CDR1 SNHLY, CDR2 FYNNEI. The DNA for the CDR3 is TGTGCCAGCAGGCAGGGGGCGGTTGAGACCCAGTACTTC. Translating gives CASRQGAVETQYF.

Ten or more counts support this clonotype. V gene TRBV6-2 or TRBV6-3 combines with J gene TRBJ2-1; 10 bases are a match to TRBD2. Unmatched junction bases numbered 6, after V lost 6 bases and J lost 4 bases. CDR3 size: 15 residues. Germline CDR1 reads MNHEY; CDR2 reads SVGEGT. The CDR3 nucleotides read TGTGCCAGCAGCGTTAGCGGGGGGCGATACAATGAGCAGTTCTTC. Amino acid sequence: CASSVSGGRYNEQFF.

J is TRBJ2-1 and V is TRBV3-1; 7 bases align to TRBD2. The CDR3 extends over 12 amino acids. Germline V gene lookup returns CDR1 LGHDT and CDR2 YNNKEL (reference sequence). The ends lost 4 bases at V and 7 bases at J; junction bases unmatched: 1. DNA for the CDR3: TGTGCCAGCAGCCGGACTAGTAATGAGCAGTTCTTC. It yields the protein CASSRTSNEQFF.